This T cell receptor beta chain was sequenced in a study of healthy donors' naive CD4 and CD8 T cells. Study as a whole: Three donor age groups were sampled: 20-25, 40-50 and 60-70 years; half female.

TCR libraries were built from about 0.55 ug of total RNA by linear amplification. TCRdb reanalysed the reads using MiXCR and keeps one entry per CDR3 protein. The data hold approximately 180,000 distinct CDR3 sequences, with nearly 75% observed a single time. The V and J ends lost 0 bases and 6 bases, in that order; junction bases with no gene match: 7. The CDR3 is made up of 16 amino acids. Per germline, CDR1 SGHKS and CDR2 YYEKEE (reference sequence). The sequencing input was naive CD4+ and CD8+ T cells sorted from blood, pooled from several donors. The chain has TRBV5-5 and TRBJ1-5, with 9 bases identical to TRBD1. The sequence was collected from a pool of human donors in good health; the sample pools cells from several healthy donors. CDR3 nucleotide sequence: TGTGCCAGCAGCTTGGGGGGTGACAGGGGGTTTCAGCCCCAGCATTTT. Protein product: CASSLGGDRGFQPQHF.